These 21 T cell receptor beta chains were all obtained from the same sample, sequenced in a study of molecular identifiers for immune sequencing clone quantification. TCRdb reprocessed the PCR reads via MiXCR and lists one record per CDR3 protein. The sample yields hundreds of thousands of distinct CDR3 sequences, about 25% seen once. The sample taken for sequencing was naive CD8+ T cells from blood, with Jurkat cell RNA spiked in. The subset is: FACS-sorted CD8+CD4-CCR7+CD45RA+ naive T cells. All receptors derive from a human donor in good health. Some libraries in this study had Jurkat cell RNA spiked in.

This clonotype occurred many times. The chain uses TRBV7-6 and TRBJ1-4; D might be TRBD1 (5 bases). CDR3 length: 14 residues. Germline V gives CDR1 SGHVS, CDR2 FNYEAQ. Trimming removed 7 bases at V and 6 bases at J, with 15 bases between. This CDR3 reads CASTPGTPDEKLFF. CDR3 coding DNA: TGTGCCAGCACTCCGGGGACCCCGGATGAAAAACTGTTTTTT.

This clonotype was seen many times. The CDR3 sequence: CASSQLRGLSTDTQYF. CDR3 DNA: TGCGCCAGCAGCCAATTAAGGGGTCTGAGCACAGATACGCAGTATTTT. The rearrangement links TRBV4-1 to TRBJ2-3, with D tentatively TRBD1 (5 bases). Trimming shortened V by 2 bases and J by 0 bases, and 12 bases separated the two germline ends. CDR1 and CDR2 (germline): MGHRA, YSYEKL. The CDR3 is 16 residues long.

This clonotype was recorded many times. The V call is TRBV27, the J call TRBJ1-1; D ambiguous. The CDR3 runs 13 residues. Germline V lookup: CDR1 MNHEY, CDR2 SMNVEV (reference sequence). Trimming removed 6 bases from V and 2 bases from J, with 10 bases in between. The CDR3 protein is CASRLQPNTEAFF. In DNA form, the CDR3 reads TGTGCCAGCAGGCTACAACCTAACACTGAAGCTTTCTTT.

As regards this clonotype: One end of the junction fails to match germline, which may point to a read error. This chain links TRBV4-3 with TRBJ1-3; weak D call: TRBD1 (5 bases). The CDR3 is 16 residues long. The germline CDR1 and CDR2 sequences are LGHNA and YSLEER. CDR3 in DNA: TGCGCCAGCAGCCAAGACGGTCGGGGCTCTGGAAACACCAAATATTTT. Translating it yields CASSQDGRGSGNTKYF.

This clonotype has only a few counts. V and J are TRBV3-1 and TRBJ1-1; unclear D gene. The CDR3 covers 11 residues. Germline V gene sequence: CDR1 LGHDT, CDR2 YNNKEL (reference sequence). With 8 bases removed from V and 5 bases from J, the gap between germline ends came to 9 bases. The CDR3 spells CASWFGTEAFF. CDR3 coding DNA: TGTGCCAGCTGGTTTGGTACTGAAGCTTTCTTT.

This clonotype was picked up many times. The J gene is TRBJ2-3, the V gene TRBV30; D remains ambiguous. The length of the CDR3 is 11 residues. V lost 0 bases to trimming and J lost 6 bases, with 4 bases between them. Germline V gene data show CDR1 as GTSNPN and CDR2 as SVGIG (reference sequence). The CDR3 DNA sequence: TGTGCCTGGAGTGTACTGGATACGCAGTATTTT. Protein sequence: CAWSVLDTQYF. Based on the CDR3 plus reference TRBV30 and TRBJ2-3, the full variable domain is SQTIHQWPATLVQPVGSPLSLECTVEGTSNPNLYWYRQAAGRGLQLLFYSVGIGQISSEVPQNLSASRPQDRQFILSSKKLLLSDSGFYLCAWSVLDTQYFGPGTRLTVL.

This clonotype was picked up many times. In nucleotides, the CDR3 is TGTGCCAGCAGCTCCGGACTAGCGGGGGTAGCAGATACGCAGTATTTT. It translates to CASSSGLAGVADTQYF. The gene calls are TRBV5-4 and TRBJ2-3, with TRBD2 identical over 13 bases. Trimming at V came to 3 bases and at J to 4 bases, leaving 5 bases not matched to a gene. Germline CDR1 SGHNT, CDR2 YYREEE (reference sequence). CDR3 length equals 16 residues.

This clonotype appeared once. Just one base apart from a much larger clone, this may be a read error. The gene calls are TRBV10-3 and TRBJ1-1, with D possibly TRBD1 on 5 matching bases. This CDR3 spans 13 amino acids. Germline lookup yields CDR1 ENHRY and CDR2 SYGVKD. The CDR3 sequence: CAISETGGDETFF. DNA for the CDR3: TGTGCCATCAGTGAGACGGGGGGAGATGAAACTTTCTTT.

This clonotype was seen many times. CDR3 sequence reads: CASSPHQVGYEQYF. For the CDR3, the DNA is TGTGCCAGCAGCCCTCATCAGGTTGGGTACGAGCAGTACTTC. The chain carries TRBV9 and TRBJ2-7; D gene ambiguous. This CDR3 has 14 amino acids. Trimming took off 4 bases at V and 4 bases at J, with 15 bases between the two ends. The V gene's germline CDR1 is SGDLS and CDR2 YYNGEE.

As for this clonotype: A much larger clone differs by one base, so this may be a read error. The gene calls are TRBV7-9 and TRBJ2-7; unclear D gene. The CDR3 extends over 15 amino acids. Germline CDR1 is SEHNR and CDR2 is FQNEAQ (reference sequence). V lost 1 base and J lost 2, with 12 bases in between. The CDR3 bases are TGTGCCAGCAGCTTAGATTTGGGGAAAGCCTACGAGCAGTACTTC. Its translation is CASSLDLGKAYEQYF.

This clonotype was recorded only once. A read error may account for a junction end that differs from germline. This rearrangement joins TRBV7-6 to TRBJ2-7, with D possibly being TRBD2 (6 bases). Germline CDR1 SGHVS, CDR2 FNYEAQ. CDR3 length equals 15 residues. CDR3: CASSLDGSGPYGQYF. The CDR3 nucleotides are TGTGCCAGCAGCTTGGACGGGAGCGGTCCCTACGGGCAGTACTTC.

Only a few counts were recorded for this clonotype. This chain connects TRBV9 to TRBJ1-6; D possibly corresponds to TRBD1 (6 bases). This CDR3 contains 17 residues. Per the germline V gene, CDR1 is SGDLS and CDR2 is YYNGEE. V dropped 0 bases and J dropped 9 bases, with 19 bases sitting between them. The CDR3 spells CASSVEGGTNLASPLHF. CDR3 nucleotide sequence: TGTGCCAGCAGCGTAGAGGGGGGGACGAATCTAGCTTCACCCCTCCACTTT.

This clonotype was counted a few times. This could be a read error, since a much larger clone is one nucleotide away. This chain connects TRBV29-1 to TRBJ2-7; D remains ambiguous. The CDR3 runs to 13 residues. Germline lookup yields CDR1 SQVTM and CDR2 ANQGSEA. This chain's CDR3 is CSVETPGSYAQYF. In DNA, the CDR3 is TGCAGCGTTGAAACTCCCGGCTCCTACGCGCAGTACTTC.

This clonotype occurred many times. The genes are TRBV6-2 or TRBV6-3 and TRBJ2-7, with D possibly matching TRBD1 (6 bases). V lost 6 bases and J lost 3, with 12 bases in between. This CDR3 is built from 13 residues. The V gene's germline CDR1 is MNHEY and CDR2 SVGEGT. CDR3 in amino acids: CASSRTVDYEQYF. CDR3 nucleotide sequence: TGTGCCAGCAGCAGGACAGTCGACTACGAGCAGTACTTC.

A few counts support this clonotype. The chain uses TRBV12-3 or TRBV12-4 and TRBJ2-5; 11 bases fit TRBD2. The CDR3 is made up of 17 amino acids. The ends lost 5 bases at V and 0 bases at J; junction bases unmatched: 8. The CDR3 DNA reads TGTGCCAGCAGTGGGGCTAGCGGGGGGAGGTACCAAGAGACCCAGTACTTC. Translating it yields CASSGASGGRYQETQYF.

A remark on this clonotype: Relative to the germline gene, one junction end is altered; a read error may explain this. This chain uses TRBV27 with TRBJ2-7; TRBD1 might be the D (6 bases). The germline V gene encodes CDR1 MNHEY and CDR2 SMNVEV (reference sequence). The CDR3 spans 12 residues. The CDR3 reads CASSGQSYAQYF. The DNA of the CDR3 is TGTGCCAGCAGTGGACAGAGCTACGCGCAGTACTTC.

This clonotype was observed at least ten times. The chain carries TRBV3-1 and TRBJ2-3, with D tentatively TRBD2 (5 bases). Trimming left V 5 bases short and J 4 bases short, with 19 bases between. Germline CDR1 and CDR2: LGHDT and YNNKEL (reference sequence). This CDR3 has 16 amino acids. CDR3 sequence: CASSKAEGVGPDTQYF. The CDR3 nucleotides read TGTGCCAGCAGCAAAGCAGAGGGCGTTGGTCCAGATACGCAGTATTTT.

This clonotype was observed at least ten times. The gene calls are TRBV4-1 and TRBJ2-2, with TRBD1 matching over 7 bases. The ends lost 3 bases at V and 0 bases at J; junction bases unmatched: 4. Germline assignment: CDR1 MGHRA and CDR2 YSYEKL. The CDR3 covers 16 residues. This CDR3 reads CASSHTGAANTGELFF. The DNA for the CDR3 is TGCGCCAGCAGCCATACAGGGGCCGCGAACACCGGGGAGCTGTTTTTT.

The table lists this clonotype with many counts. The rearrangement links TRBV19 to TRBJ2-3; 10 bases agree with TRBD2. Germline values: CDR1 LNHDA, CDR2 SQIVND (reference sequence). Trimming at V came to 8 bases and at J to 5 bases, leaving 10 bases not matched to a gene. The CDR3 runs to 15 residues. In nucleotides, the CDR3 is TGTGCCAGTGGTCTCAGCGGGGGGGCCATAGATACGCAGTATTTT. Protein sequence: CASGLSGGAIDTQYF.

A word on this clonotype: Possible read error: a much larger clone is one base away. The chain carries TRBV5-3 and TRBJ2-3, with unresolved D. TRBV5-3 is an ORF, with its function uncertain. Trimming removed 9 bases at V and 5 bases at J, with 13 bases between. CDR3 length: 12 residues. This CDR3 reads CANAATGDTQYF. The DNA of the CDR3 is TGTGCCAACGCCGCGACGGGAGATACGCAGTATTTT.

Of note for this clonotype: This sequence may be a read error, since a much larger clone differs from it by one base. In this CDR3 the conserved last residue, phenylalanine or tryptophan, is missing, so a read error is likely. This chain connects TRBV5-1 to TRBJ2-7, with 8 bases matching TRBD1. The CDR3 consists of 15 residues. Losses at the gene ends were 0 bases for V and 2 bases for J; bases not matched to a gene: 4. Germline CDR1 is SGHRS and CDR2 is YFSETQ. The DNA for the CDR3 is TGCGCCAGCAGCTTGGCGGACAGGGCGGCCTACGAGCAGTACATC. Amino acids: CASSLADRAAYEQYI.